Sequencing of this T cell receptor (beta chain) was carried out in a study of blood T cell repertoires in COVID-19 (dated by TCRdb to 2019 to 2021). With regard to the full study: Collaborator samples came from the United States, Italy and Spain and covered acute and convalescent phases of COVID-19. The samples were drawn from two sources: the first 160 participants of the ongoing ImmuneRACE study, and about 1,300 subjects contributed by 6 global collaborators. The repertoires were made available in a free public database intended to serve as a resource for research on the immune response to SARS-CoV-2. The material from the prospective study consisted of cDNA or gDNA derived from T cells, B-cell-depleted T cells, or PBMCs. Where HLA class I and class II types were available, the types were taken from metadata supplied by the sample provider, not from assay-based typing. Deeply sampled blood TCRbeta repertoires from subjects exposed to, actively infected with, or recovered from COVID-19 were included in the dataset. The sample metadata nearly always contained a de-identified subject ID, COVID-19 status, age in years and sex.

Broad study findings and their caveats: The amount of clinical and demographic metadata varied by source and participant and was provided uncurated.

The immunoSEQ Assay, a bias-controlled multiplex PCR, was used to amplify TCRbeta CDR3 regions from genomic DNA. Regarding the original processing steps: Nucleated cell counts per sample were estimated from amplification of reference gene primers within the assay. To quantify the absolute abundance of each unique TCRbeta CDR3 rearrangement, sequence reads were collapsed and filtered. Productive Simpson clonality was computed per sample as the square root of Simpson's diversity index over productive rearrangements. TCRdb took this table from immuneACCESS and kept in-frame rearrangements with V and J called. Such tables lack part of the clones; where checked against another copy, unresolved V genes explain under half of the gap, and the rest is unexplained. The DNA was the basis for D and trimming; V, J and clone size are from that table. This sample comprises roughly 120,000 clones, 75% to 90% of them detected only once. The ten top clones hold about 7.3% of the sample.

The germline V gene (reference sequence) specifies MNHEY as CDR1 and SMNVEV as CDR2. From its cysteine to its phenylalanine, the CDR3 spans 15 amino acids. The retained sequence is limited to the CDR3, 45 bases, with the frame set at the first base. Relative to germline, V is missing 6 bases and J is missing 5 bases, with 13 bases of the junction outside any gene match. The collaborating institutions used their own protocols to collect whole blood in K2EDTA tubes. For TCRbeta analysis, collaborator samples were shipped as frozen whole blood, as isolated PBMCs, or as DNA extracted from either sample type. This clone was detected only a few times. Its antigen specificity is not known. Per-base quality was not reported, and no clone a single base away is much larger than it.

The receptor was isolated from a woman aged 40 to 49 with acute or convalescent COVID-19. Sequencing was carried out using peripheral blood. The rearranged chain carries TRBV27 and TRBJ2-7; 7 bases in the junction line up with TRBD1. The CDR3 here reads CASSRVTGVFDEQYF. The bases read TGTGCCAGCAGCAGAGTAACAGGGGTCTTCGACGAGCAGTACTTC.